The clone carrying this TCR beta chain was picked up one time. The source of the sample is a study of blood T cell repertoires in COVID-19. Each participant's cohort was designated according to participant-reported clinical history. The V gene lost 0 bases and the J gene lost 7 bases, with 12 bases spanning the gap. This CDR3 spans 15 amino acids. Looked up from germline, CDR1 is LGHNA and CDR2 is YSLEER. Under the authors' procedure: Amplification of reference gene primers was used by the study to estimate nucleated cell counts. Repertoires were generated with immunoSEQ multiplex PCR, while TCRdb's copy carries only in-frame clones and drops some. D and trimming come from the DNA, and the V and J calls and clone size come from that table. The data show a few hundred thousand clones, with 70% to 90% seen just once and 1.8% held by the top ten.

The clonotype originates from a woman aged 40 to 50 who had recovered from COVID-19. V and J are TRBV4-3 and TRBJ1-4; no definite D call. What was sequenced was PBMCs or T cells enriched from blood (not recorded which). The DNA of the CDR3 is TGCGCCAGCAGCCAAGAGCCCCGAGGCGGTGAAAAACTGTTTTTT. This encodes CASSQEPRGGEKLFF.